A selection of T cell receptor beta chains follows, all from one sample in a study of T-cell reconstitution after alpha-beta-depleted transplantation in children. TCRdb re-called the PCR reads through MiXCR, storing one row per CDR3 protein. The data show 250,000 to 300,000 distinct CDR3 sequences, with just over 7.5% seen just once and around 9.8% held by the top ten. Sequencing used peripheral blood, obtained 360 days after TCRalphabeta/CD19-depleted stem cell transplant. These receptors originate from a female patient aged 2-10 years who had a stem cell transplant for Fanconi anemia, so the T cells may come from the graft donor. Both conserved end residues are part of each CDR3.

>TRBV9|TRBJ2-2
CASSVGPDLNTGELFF
>TRBV29-1|TRBJ1-4
CSASGQGHEKLFF
>TRBV9|TRBJ2-4
CASSVELASPGNIQYF
>TRBV5-1|TRBJ2-5
CASSLTRRGLETQYF
>TRBV7-9|TRBJ1-4
CASSHGALGEKLFF
>TRBV20-1|TRBJ2-5
CSADLLGGNQETQYF
>TRBV28|TRBJ1-5
CASSWGQQPQHF
>TRBV4-3|TRBJ1-2
CASGNFHGYTF
>TRBV9|TRBJ1-2
CASSPWETEASNGYTF
>TRBV7-2|TRBJ2-1
CASSLELRGSGYNEQFF
>TRBV20-1|TRBJ2-7
CSASLPGDIDEQYF
>TRBV9|TRBJ2-6
CASSVEGGLGQPEANVLTF
>TRBV20-1|TRBJ1-1
CSARDSATYSLEAFF
>TRBV6-5|TRBJ1-1
CASSYTGVITEAFF
>TRBV12-3/TRBV12-4|TRBJ1-1
CASTPDRVYTEAFF
>TRBV2|TRBJ2-2
CARERSTTGELFF
>TRBV29-1|TRBJ2-1
CSVEGEWGLISGNEQFF
>TRBV12-3/TRBV12-4|TRBJ1-1
CASTPGLGWGMDTEAFF
>TRBV7-2|TRBJ2-7
CASSSRGYEQYF
>TRBV5-1|TRBJ2-7
CASSLAGGSTYEQYF
>TRBV5-1|TRBJ1-2
CASSPPGAPNYGYTF
>TRBV5-1|TRBJ2-7
CASSSGERYEQYF
>TRBV9|TRBJ2-3
CASSSLRSSGRAIDTQYF
>TRBV9|TRBJ2-2
CASSRGGLPTGELFF
>TRBV12-3/TRBV12-4|TRBJ2-3
CASSQVADRTDTQYF
>TRBV4-3|TRBJ2-1
CASAGRAGDEQFF
>TRBV5-1|TRBJ1-1
CASHSLHYTEAFF
>TRBV20-1|TRBJ2-1
CSASGGALEQFF
>TRBV18|TRBJ1-2
CASSPTGTGYYGYTF
>TRBV29-1|TRBJ1-1
CSVFGDSLVNTEAFF
>TRBV5-6|TRBJ2-3
CASSFYPGAPADTQYF
>TRBV2|TRBJ2-2
CASRSGELFF
>TRBV5-1|TRBJ1-3
CASSLDYRNTIYF
>TRBV6-2/TRBV6-3|TRBJ2-1
CASSSYRGGWNEQFF
>TRBV19|TRBJ1-5
CASRTSYNQPQHF
>TRBV5-1|TRBJ2-5
CASSLPDRSKETQYF
>TRBV4-1|TRBJ1-5
CASSQVVGPRQPQHF
>TRBV12-3/TRBV12-4|TRBJ1-2
CASSSGTDPYGYTF
>TRBV29-1|TRBJ1-2
CSVEKEDGYTF
>TRBV6-5|TRBJ1-2
CASSLHPNYGYTF
>TRBV6-2/TRBV6-3|TRBJ2-3
CASSRILSFTDTQYF